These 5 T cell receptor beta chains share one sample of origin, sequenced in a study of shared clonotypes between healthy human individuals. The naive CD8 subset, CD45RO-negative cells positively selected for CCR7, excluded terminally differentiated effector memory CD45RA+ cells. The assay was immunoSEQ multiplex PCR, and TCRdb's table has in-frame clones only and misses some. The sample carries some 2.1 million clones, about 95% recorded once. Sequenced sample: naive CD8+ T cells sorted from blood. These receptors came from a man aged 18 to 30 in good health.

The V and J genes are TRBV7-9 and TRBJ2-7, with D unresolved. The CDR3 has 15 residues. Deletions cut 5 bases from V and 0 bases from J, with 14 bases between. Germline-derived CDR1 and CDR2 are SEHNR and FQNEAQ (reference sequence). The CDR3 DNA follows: TGTGCCAGCAGCCTACCTGGGCAGTACTCCTACGAGCAGTACTTC. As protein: CASSLPGQYSYEQYF. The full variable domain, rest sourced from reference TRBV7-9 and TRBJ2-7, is DTGVSQNPRHKITKRGQNVTFRCDPISEHNRLYWYRQTLGQGPEFLTYFQNEAQLEKSRLLSDRFSAERPKGSFSTLEIQRTEQGDSAMYLCASSLPGQYSYEQYFGPGTRLTVT.

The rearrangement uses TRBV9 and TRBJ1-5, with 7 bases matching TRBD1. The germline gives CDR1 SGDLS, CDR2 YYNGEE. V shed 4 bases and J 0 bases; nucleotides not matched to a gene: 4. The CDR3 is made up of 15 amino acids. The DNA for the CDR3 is TGTGCCAGCAGCTCAGGGGGGGATAGCAATCAGCCCCAGCATTTT. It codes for CASSSGGDSNQPQHF.

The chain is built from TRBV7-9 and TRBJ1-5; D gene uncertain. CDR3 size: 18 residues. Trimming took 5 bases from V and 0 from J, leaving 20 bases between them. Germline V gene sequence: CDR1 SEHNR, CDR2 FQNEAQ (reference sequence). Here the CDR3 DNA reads TGTGCCAGCAGCGCCCTCATATCCCGGGATGATAGCAATCAGCCCCAGCATTTT. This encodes CASSALISRDDSNQPQHF.

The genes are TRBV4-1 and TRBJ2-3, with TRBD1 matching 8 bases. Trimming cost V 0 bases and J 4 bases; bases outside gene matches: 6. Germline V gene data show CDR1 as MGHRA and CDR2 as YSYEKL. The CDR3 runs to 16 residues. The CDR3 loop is CASSQEATGEADTQYF. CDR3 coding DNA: TGCGCCAGCAGCCAAGAAGCGACAGGGGAGGCAGATACGCAGTATTTT.

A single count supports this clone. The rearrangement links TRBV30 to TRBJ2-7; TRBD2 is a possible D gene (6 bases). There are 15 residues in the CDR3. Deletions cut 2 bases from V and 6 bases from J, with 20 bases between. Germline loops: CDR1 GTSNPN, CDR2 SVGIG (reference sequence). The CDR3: CAWSYGAGTSGEQYF. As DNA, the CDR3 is TGTGCCTGGAGTTACGGGGCAGGGACTTCTGGCGAGCAGTACTTC. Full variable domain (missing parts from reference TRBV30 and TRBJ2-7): SQTIHQWPATLVQPVGSPLSLECTVEGTSNPNLYWYRQAAGRGLQLLFYSVGIGQISSEVPQNLSASRPQDRQFILSSKKLLLSDSGFYLCAWSYGAGTSGEQYFGPGTRLTVT.